These 20 T cell receptor beta chains were all obtained from the same sample, sequenced in a study of radiotherapy plus CTLA-4 blockade in lung cancer. The protocol was immunoSEQ multiplex PCR, while the TCRdb copy is restricted to in-frame clones and leaves out a portion. This table holds 100,000 or so clones, roughly 80% found once. The sequencing used peripheral blood, collected from a patient treated with radiotherapy plus ipilimumab. These receptor sequences come from a human donor with non-small cell lung cancer that progressed on radiotherapy plus ipilimumab.

This clone came up once. The genes are TRBV27 and TRBJ1-2; TRBD1 is a possible D gene (6 bases). CDR1 MNHEY and CDR2 SMNVEV come from the germline V gene (reference sequence). The CDR3 length is 15 residues. Trimming took 5 bases from V and 3 from J, leaving 16 bases between them. The CDR3: CASSINRDTYYGYTF. The CDR3 DNA is TGTGCCAGCAGTATAAACCGGGACACCTACTATGGCTACACCTTC.

CDR3 bases: TGTGCCAGCCATGCAGGGTTTCTCAATGAGCAGTTCTTC. It yields the protein CASHAGFLNEQFF. The chain links TRBV27 to TRBJ2-1, with D tentatively TRBD1 (5 bases). The CDR3 is made up of 13 amino acids. Germline loops: CDR1 MNHEY, CDR2 SMNVEV (reference sequence). Trimming shortened V by 8 bases and J by 6 bases, and 14 bases separated the two germline ends.

This chain connects TRBV19 to TRBJ1-5; 12 nucleotides match TRBD1. The germline V gene encodes CDR1 LNHDA and CDR2 SQIVND (reference sequence). V trimming: 6 bases; J trimming: 7 bases; junction bases outside the gene matches: 7. The CDR3 extends over 15 amino acids. The CDR3, as DNA: TGTGCCAGTAGACGGGACAGGGGGCGCAGGCAGCCCCAGCATTTT. It yields the protein CASRRDRGRRQPQHF.

This chain uses TRBV30 with TRBJ1-4; D gene ambiguous. Per germline, CDR1 GTSNPN and CDR2 SVGIG (reference sequence). CDR3 length: 13 residues. Deletions cut 0 bases from V and 5 bases from J, with 7 bases between. CDR3 sequence: CAWSVMGNEKLFF. The CDR3 DNA reads as TGTGCCTGGAGTGTTATGGGGAATGAAAAACTGTTTTTT.

The V and J genes are TRBV10-3 and TRBJ2-3; D gene uncertain. The germline CDR1 and CDR2 sequences are ENHRY and SYGVKD. This CDR3 has 14 amino acids. The V and J ends lost 1 base and 1 base respectively, with 6 bases between them. The CDR3 region is CAISEYEGTDTQYF. CDR3 nucleotide sequence: TGTGCCATCAGTGAGTACGAGGGCACAGATACGCAGTATTTT.

This CDR3 is CATSTLGGVYGYTF. DNA of the CDR3: TGTGCCACCAGCACCCTCGGTGGGGTCTATGGCTACACCTTC. The V gene is TRBV15, the J gene TRBJ1-2, with D unclear. V was trimmed by 4 bases and J by 4 bases, leaving 13 bases between them. Germline CDR1 is LNHNV and CDR2 is YYDKDF (reference sequence). The CDR3 covers 14 residues.

The chain uses TRBV10-1 and TRBJ1-1; D unresolved. Per the germline V gene, CDR1 is WNHNN and CDR2 is SYGVQD (reference sequence). Trimming pared 4 bases from V and 1 base from J, leaving 7 bases between. The CDR3 totals 13 residues. CDR3 nucleotides: TGCGCCAGCAGTGGACAATCGAACACTGAAGCTTTCTTT. It encodes CASSGQSNTEAFF.

This chain uses TRBV19 with TRBJ2-2, with D uncertain. This CDR3 region has 16 residues. Trimming took 1 base from V and 3 from J, leaving 12 bases between them. Germline CDR1 and CDR2: LNHDA and SQIVND (reference sequence). CDR3 coding DNA: TGTGCCAGTAGTATAGTAAGGCAGGTGTACACCGGGGAGCTGTTTTTT. Translated: CASSIVRQVYTGELFF.

This chain's CDR3 is CASSGGTPVTEAFF. CDR3 DNA sequence: TGTGCCAGCAGCGGAGGGACACCAGTTACTGAAGCTTTCTTT. V is TRBV9 and J is TRBJ1-1; D possibly corresponds to TRBD1 (6 bases). The germline V gene encodes CDR1 SGDLS and CDR2 YYNGEE. CDR3 size: 14 residues. Deletions cut 3 bases from V and 5 bases from J, with 14 bases between.

The chain has TRBV27 and TRBJ2-4; TRBD1 matches at 7 bases. Germline assignment: CDR1 MNHEY and CDR2 SMNVEV (reference sequence). Unmatched junction bases numbered 3, after V lost 7 bases and J lost 0 bases. This CDR3 has 14 residues. This CDR3 is CASMDRQAKNIQYF. In DNA, the CDR3 is TGTGCCAGCATGGACAGGCAAGCCAAAAACATTCAGTACTTC.

The chain carries TRBV5-1 and TRBJ2-3; 9 bases fit TRBD1. V was clipped by 4 bases and J by 5 bases; unmatched bases: 8. This CDR3 is 15 amino acids long. The V gene's germline CDR1 is SGHRS and CDR2 YFSETQ. CDR3 nucleotides: TGCGCCAGCAGCCCCCGGGACAGGGTAGGAGATACGCAGTATTTT. This gives the protein CASSPRDRVGDTQYF.

This clone appeared a few times. The chain couples TRBV19 to TRBJ1-5; D is perhaps TRBD1 (5 bases). Per germline, CDR1 LNHDA and CDR2 SQIVND (reference sequence). The CDR3 runs to 13 residues. The V end lost 8 bases, the J end lost 3 bases, and 11 bases lay between the germline ends. Here the CDR3 reads CASLRGANQPQHF. CDR3 bases: TGTGCCAGTCTCCGAGGGGCCAATCAGCCCCAGCATTTT.

V gene TRBV20-1 combines with J gene TRBJ1-3; D call uncertain. Germline V gives CDR1 DFQATT, CDR2 SNEGSKA (reference sequence). The CDR3 is made up of 11 amino acids. Trimming took off 5 bases at V and 7 bases at J, with 9 bases between the two ends. CDR3 in amino acids: CSASIINTIYF. CDR3 nucleotides: TGCAGTGCTTCAATTATCAACACCATATATTTT.

V gene TRBV5-6 combines with J gene TRBJ2-3, with TRBD2 matching over 10 bases. Germline V gene data show CDR1 as SGHDT and CDR2 as YYEEEE. Losses at the gene ends were 3 bases for V and 6 bases for J; bases not matched to a gene: 7. The CDR3 is made up of 15 amino acids. CDR3 nucleotide sequence: TGTGCCAGCAGCTACTGGACTAGCGGAGGGGATACGCAGTATTTT. As protein: CASSYWTSGGDTQYF.

This rearrangement joins TRBV5-1 to TRBJ2-3; weak D call: TRBD2 (5 bases). Trimming shortened V by 3 bases and J by 10 bases, and 12 bases separated the two germline ends. Germline loops: CDR1 SGHRS, CDR2 YFSETQ. The CDR3 sequence is 12 residues long. The CDR3 sequence: CASSSTRAAQYF. In nucleotides, the CDR3 is TGCGCCAGCAGCTCCACTAGAGCGGCGCAGTATTTT.

The rearrangement links TRBV5-1 to TRBJ2-2; possibly TRBD1 for D (5 bases). The CDR3 contains 14 residues. V lost 2 bases, J lost 4 bases, and 9 bases lay in between. Germline V gene data show CDR1 as SGHRS and CDR2 as YFSETQ. The CDR3 nucleotides read TGCGCCAGCAGCTTCAGAAGGGGCACCGGGGAGCTGTTTTTT. This encodes CASSFRRGTGELFF. Looking up the rest from reference TRBV5-1 and TRBJ2-2 gives the full variable domain: KAGVTQTPRYLIKTRGQQVTLSCSPISGHRSVSWYQQTPGQGLQFLFEYFSETQRNKGNFPGRFSGRQFSNSRSEMNVSTLELGDSALYLCASSFRRGTGELFFGEGSRLTVL.

The rearrangement uses TRBV6-5 and TRBJ1-2, with a weak D call TRBD1 (6 bases). The CDR3 is 15 amino acids. V was clipped by 2 bases and J by 2 bases, with 12 bases between them. Germline lookup yields CDR1 MNHEY and CDR2 SVGAGI. This CDR3 reads CASSYGSQGNYGYTF. CDR3 DNA sequence: TGTGCCAGCAGTTACGGCTCTCAGGGGAACTATGGCTACACCTTC.

The J gene is TRBJ2-1, the V gene TRBV9; D gene uncertain. V lost 0 bases, J lost 4 bases, and 23 bases lay in between. CDR3 length: 19 amino acids. CDR1 and CDR2 from the germline V gene are SGDLS and YYNGEE. CDR3 DNA: TGTGCCAGCAGCGTAGCTCGTCAAATTGTTGGGAACAAATACAATGAGCAGTTCTTC. It encodes CASSVARQIVGNKYNEQFF.

J is TRBJ1-1 and V is TRBV5-4, with D unresolved. The CDR3 runs to 13 residues. The V and J ends lost 4 bases and 0 bases respectively, with 7 bases between them. Germline V gene sequence: CDR1 SGHNT, CDR2 YYREEE (reference sequence). The CDR3 sequence is CASSDLMNTEAFF. CDR3 nucleotides: TGTGCCAGCAGCGATCTTATGAACACTGAAGCTTTCTTT.

The V and J genes are TRBV5-8 and TRBJ2-5; D uncertain. Trimming cost V 3 bases and J 5 bases, with 11 bases left between them. Germline CDR1 and CDR2: SGHTS and YDEGEE. The CDR3 is 13 amino acids. The CDR3 protein is CASSYPLFETQYF. The CDR3 DNA is TGTGCCAGCAGCTACCCTCTTTTCGAGACCCAGTACTTC. The complete variable domain, with remaining parts taken from reference TRBV5-8 and TRBJ2-5, reads EAGVTQSPTHLIKTRGQQATLRCSPISGHTSVYWYQQALGLGLQFLLWYDEGEERNRGNFPPRFSGRQFPNYSSELNVNALELEDSALYLCASSYPLFETQYFGPGTRLLVL.